This entry is about one TCR beta chain. These data originate in a study of blood T cell repertoires in COVID-19. Study summary: The analysed material was cDNA or gDNA that came from T cells, B-cell-depleted T cells, or PBMCs.

This CDR3 comprises 16 residues. The germline CDR1 and CDR2 sequences are MNHNY and SVGAGI (reference sequence). With 4 bases clipped from V and 2 bases from J, the junction kept 9 bases outside the gene matches. Measured with immunoSEQ multiplex PCR; TCRdb has only the in-frame clones, and not every one. The repertoire holds about 290,000 clones, with roughly 88% as singletons. This TCR was sampled from a woman in her 30s with active or convalescent COVID-19. This chain joins TRBV6-6 and TRBJ2-5; 8 positions agree with TRBD2. Sequencing used peripheral blood. CDR3 in DNA: TGTGCCAGCAGTTTCCCCCCAGCGGGGGTTCAAGAGACCCAGTACTTC. Its translation: CASSFPPAGVQETQYF.